This TCR beta chain was observed in a study of blood T cells in healthy people across ages. Study conclusions and caveats: Leaving the PBMCs unsorted stopped any conclusive comparison of naive versus antigen-experienced cells.

PCR was performed a second time for roughly 6 to 12 cycles using a sample-barcoded 5' primer and a J-beta primer mix. TCRdb re-analysed the 5' RACE reads in MiXCR, keeping a single row per CDR3 protein. The sample lists more than 700,000 distinct CDR3 sequences, about half occurring once. Isolated per sample were at least 6.5 million PBMCs. A remark on this clonotype: Its antigen remains unidentified.

V dropped 3 bases and J dropped 3 bases, with 12 bases sitting between them. This CDR3 spans 14 amino acids. Germline values: CDR1 LNHDA, CDR2 SQIVND (reference sequence). The sequence was obtained from an elderly man in good health. The sequenced material came from blood. The chain has TRBV19 and TRBJ2-7; possible D gene TRBD2, 6 bases. The CDR3 loop reads CASSMRDFYYEQYF. CDR3 sequence (DNA): TGTGCCAGTAGTATGCGGGACTTCTACTACGAGCAGTACTTC.